The clone carrying this T cell receptor (beta chain) showed up just a few times. Its antigen is not known. The data originate from a study of beta chain features in type 1 diabetes. The entirety of the isolated RNA underwent reverse transcription, so expressed TCRB transcripts were sequenced. Sequenced naive, central memory and regulatory T cell samples produced an average of approximately 3.5 million reads. Sequenced by immunoSEQ multiplex PCR; TCRdb stores in-frame clones only, minus some. The table shows more than 140,000 clones, with 9.5% to 10% occurring only once. Study findings and constraints: A greater similarity of naive, central memory and Treg TCRB repertoires was seen among patients than among healthy donors.

The CDR3 extends over 14 amino acids. Germline V gene lookup returns CDR1 MDHEN and CDR2 SYDVKM. V lost 6 bases, J lost 4 bases, and 10 bases lay in between. By way of CD45RO/CCR7/CD25/CD127/CD95/CD27, the CD4+ regulatory, stem cell-like memory, central memory and naive cells were sorted. Sequencing was performed on central memory CD4+ T cells from blood. The TCR originated in a woman between 40 and 55 years old in good health. The rearrangement uses TRBV28 and TRBJ1-6; no definite D call. The CDR3 reads CASSWGAYNSPLHF. The CDR3 nucleotides are TGTGCCAGCAGCTGGGGAGCGTATAATTCACCCCTCCACTTT.